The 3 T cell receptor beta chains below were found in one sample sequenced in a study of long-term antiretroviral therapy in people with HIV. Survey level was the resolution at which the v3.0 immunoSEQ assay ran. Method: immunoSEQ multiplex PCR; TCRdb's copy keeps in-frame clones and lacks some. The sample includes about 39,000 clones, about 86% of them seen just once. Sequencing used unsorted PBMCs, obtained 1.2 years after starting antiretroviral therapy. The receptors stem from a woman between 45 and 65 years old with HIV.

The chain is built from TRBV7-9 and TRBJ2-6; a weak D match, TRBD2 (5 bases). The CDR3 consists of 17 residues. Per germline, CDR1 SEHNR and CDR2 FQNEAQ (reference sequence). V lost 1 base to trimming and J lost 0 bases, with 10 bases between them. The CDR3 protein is CASSLVPGYSGANVLTF. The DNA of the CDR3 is TGTGCCAGCAGCTTAGTTCCGGGATACTCTGGGGCCAACGTCCTGACTTTC. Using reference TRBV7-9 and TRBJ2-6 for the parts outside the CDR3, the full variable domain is DTGVSQNPRHKITKRGQNVTFRCDPISEHNRLYWYRQTLGQGPEFLTYFQNEAQLEKSRLLSDRFSAERPKGSFSTLEIQRTEQGDSAMYLCASSLVPGYSGANVLTFGAGSRLTVL.

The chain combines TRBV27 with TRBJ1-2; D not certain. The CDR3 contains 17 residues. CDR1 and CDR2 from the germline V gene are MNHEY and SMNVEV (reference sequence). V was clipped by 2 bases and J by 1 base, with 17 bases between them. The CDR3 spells CASSLPSLYEFNYGYTF. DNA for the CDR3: TGTGCCAGCAGTTTACCCTCCTTATACGAGTTTAACTATGGCTACACCTTC.

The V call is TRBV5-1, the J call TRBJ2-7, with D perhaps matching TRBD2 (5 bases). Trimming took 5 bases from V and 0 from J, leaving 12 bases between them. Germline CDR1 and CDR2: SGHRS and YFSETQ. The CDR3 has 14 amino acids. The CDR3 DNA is TGCGCCAGCAGGTTTAGGGAGAGCTCCTACGAGCAGTACTTC. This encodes CASRFRESSYEQYF. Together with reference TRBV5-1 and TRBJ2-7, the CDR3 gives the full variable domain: KAGVTQTPRYLIKTRGQQVTLSCSPISGHRSVSWYQQTPGQGLQFLFEYFSETQRNKGNFPGRFSGRQFSNSRSEMNVSTLELGDSALYLCASRFRESSYEQYFGPGTRLTVT.